Below are 8 T cell receptor beta chains sequenced from a single sample in a study of cytomegalovirus exposure and HLA in healthy donors. The PCR employed 60 Vbeta primers together with 13 Jbeta primers. Only in-frame clones appear in the TCRdb table, and some are missing; sequencing was by immunoSEQ multiplex PCR. In the table there are over 150,000 clones, roughly 78% of which are singletons. The specimen sequenced was PBMCs. The receptors come from a woman between 50 and 59 years old in good health and CMV-seropositive.

This clone has only one observation. This sequence joins TRBV6-5 and TRBJ2-2; 7 bases align to TRBD1. This CDR3 is built from 15 residues. Germline V gene sequence: CDR1 MNHEY, CDR2 SVGAGI. Germline trimming cut 7 bases from V and 3 bases from J; bases unmatched to any gene: 8. The DNA for the CDR3 is TGTGCCAGCACTGGGAACAGGGGATACACCGGGGAGCTGTTTTTT. Translated: CASTGNRGYTGELFF.

This chain connects TRBV5-1 to TRBJ1-1; a weak D match, TRBD1 (5 bases). This CDR3 contains 13 residues. Germline V gene lookup returns CDR1 SGHRS and CDR2 YFSETQ. V lost 3 bases to trimming and J lost 7 bases, with 13 bases between them. The CDR3 here is CASSWTGGDEAFF. The CDR3 DNA sequence: TGCGCCAGCAGCTGGACCGGGGGAGATGAAGCTTTCTTT.

J is TRBJ2-1 and V is TRBV15; 7 nucleotides line up with TRBD1. The CDR3 spans 14 residues. The germline V gene has CDR1 LNHNV and CDR2 YYDKDF (reference sequence). V was pared by 3 bases and J by 6 bases, with 5 bases of the junction left unmatched. For the CDR3, the DNA is TGTGCCACCAGCAGGAATCGACAGGGCAATGAGCAGTTCTTC. This sequence encodes CATSRNRQGNEQFF.

The V call is TRBV4-1, the J call TRBJ2-1, with 9 bases lining up with TRBD2. The CDR3 has 16 amino acids. CDR1 MGHRA and CDR2 YSYEKL come from the germline V gene. The V segment lost 3 bases and the J segment 1 base; nucleotides outside the gene matches: 4. This chain's CDR3 is CASSQTTSGSYNEQFF. In DNA form, the CDR3 reads TGCGCCAGCAGCCAGACGACTAGCGGTTCCTACAATGAGCAGTTCTTC.

The chain combines TRBV11-2 with TRBJ1-6; maybe TRBD1 (5 bases). Germline assignment: CDR1 SGHAT and CDR2 FQNNGV. This CDR3 has 16 amino acids. Trimming took 1 base from V and 2 from J, leaving 9 bases between them. The chain's CDR3 is CASSLVPGTYNSPLHF. The CDR3 DNA is TGTGCCAGCAGCTTAGTTCCAGGGACCTATAATTCACCCCTCCACTTT. The full variable domain, its missing parts supplied by reference TRBV11-2 and TRBJ1-6, is EAGVAQSPRYKIIEKRQSVAFWCNPISGHATLYWYQQILGQGPKLLIQFQNNGVVDDSQLPKDRFSAERLKGVDSTLKIQPAKLEDSAVYLCASSLVPGTYNSPLHFGNGTRLTVT.

This clone has more than one count but fewer than ten. V and J are TRBV5-6 and TRBJ1-2; perhaps TRBD1 as D (5 bases). Trimming removed 0 bases from V and 2 bases from J, with 8 bases in between. The CDR3 has 14 amino acids. Germline values: CDR1 SGHDT, CDR2 YYEEEE. DNA of the CDR3: TGTGCCAGCAGCTTGGGGGGCGCGAACTATGGCTACACCTTC. This codes for CASSLGGANYGYTF.

Only a few counts were recorded for this clone. The chain links TRBV5-4 to TRBJ2-7; unclear D gene. Trimming shortened V by 0 bases and J by 5 bases, and 6 bases separated the two germline ends. Germline V gene data show CDR1 as SGHNT and CDR2 as YYREEE (reference sequence). This CDR3 is 12 amino acids long. The CDR3 nucleotides read TGTGCCAGCAGCTTGGCCGAGAACGAGCAGTACTTC. Its protein product is CASSLAENEQYF.

This sequence joins TRBV15 and TRBJ2-1; the D is unclear. Between the trimmed V and J ends, which lost 6 bases and 0 bases, there was a span of 9 bases. Looked up from germline, CDR1 is LNHNV and CDR2 is YYDKDF (reference sequence). There are 14 residues in the CDR3. CDR3 bases: TGTGCCACCAGACAGTACCCCTCCTACAATGAGCAGTTCTTC. It is translated as CATRQYPSYNEQFF.